This T cell receptor beta chain was sequenced during a study of shared clonotypes between healthy human individuals. Each donor was a Caucasian adult residing in Nashville, Tennessee. V shed 0 bases, J shed 3 bases, and the junction held 4 bases outside the gene matches. CDR1 is KGHSH, CDR2 LQKENI, per germline. The CDR3 extends over 16 amino acids. Study-level points and caveats: Sharing across four donors was seen in around 5% of naive CD4 clonotypes. Only blood samples were collected, and tissue repertoires likely differ.

A single count supports this clone. Its antigen is not identified. Assay: immunoSEQ multiplex PCR; the TCRdb copy retains only in-frame clones and omits some. The table includes under 600,000 clones, about 96% detected once. The chain has TRBV18 and TRBJ2-2; the match to TRBD2 covers 7 bases. The sequenced sample consisted of naive CD4+ T cells sorted from blood. The subset is: CD45RA+ positively selected. The source is a woman aged 25-40 years in good health. The CDR3 nucleotides read TGTGCCAGCTCACCACCGGCTAGCGGATACACCGGGGAGCTGTTTTTT. It encodes CASSPPASGYTGELFF.